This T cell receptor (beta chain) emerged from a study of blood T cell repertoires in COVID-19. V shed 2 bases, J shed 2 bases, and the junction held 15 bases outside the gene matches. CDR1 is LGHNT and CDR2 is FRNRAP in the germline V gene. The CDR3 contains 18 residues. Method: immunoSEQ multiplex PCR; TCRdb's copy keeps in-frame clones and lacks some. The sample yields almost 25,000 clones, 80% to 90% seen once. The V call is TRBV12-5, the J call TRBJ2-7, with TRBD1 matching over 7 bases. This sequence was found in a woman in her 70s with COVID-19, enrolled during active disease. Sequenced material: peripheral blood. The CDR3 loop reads CASGLNPLNRDSTYEQYF. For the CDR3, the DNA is TGTGCTAGTGGTTTGAACCCACTAAACCGGGACAGTACCTACGAGCAGTACTTC.